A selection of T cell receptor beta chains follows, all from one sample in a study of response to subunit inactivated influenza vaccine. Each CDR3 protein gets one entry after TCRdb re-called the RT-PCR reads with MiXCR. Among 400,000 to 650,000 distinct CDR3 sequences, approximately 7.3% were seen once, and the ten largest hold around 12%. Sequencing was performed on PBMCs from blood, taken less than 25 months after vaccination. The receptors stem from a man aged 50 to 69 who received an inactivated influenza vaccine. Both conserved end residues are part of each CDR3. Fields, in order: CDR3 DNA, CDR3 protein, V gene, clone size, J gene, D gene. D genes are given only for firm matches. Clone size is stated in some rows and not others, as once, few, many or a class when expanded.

TGCAGTGCTAGGCAGTCCGGCTTAACCGGGGAGCTGTTTTTT CSARQSGLTGELFF TRBV20-1 NA TRBJ2-2 NA
TGTGCCAGCTCCCCTGACAGGAATGAAAAACTGTTTTTT CASSPDRNEKLFF TRBV18 many TRBJ1-4 NA
TGTGCCAGCAGTACCCTCGGGACTAGCGGGAGGGTTGAGCAGTTCTTC CASSTLGTSGRVEQFF TRBV6-1 many TRBJ2-1 TRBD2
TGTGCCAGCAGCTTAGTAATGGGCTACGAGCAGTACTTC CASSLVMGYEQYF TRBV7-9 few TRBJ2-7 NA
TGTGCCAGCACGGGGTCCTACAATGAGCAGTTCTTC CASTGSYNEQFF TRBV28 few TRBJ2-1 NA
TGCAGTGCTAGGGCTCGGGACTTAGCCAAAAGAAACATTCAGTACTTC CSARARDLAKRNIQYF TRBV20-1 few TRBJ2-4 NA
TGTGCCAGTAGGTCTAGAGGTGCCGGGGAGCTGTTTTTT CASRSRGAGELFF TRBV19 few TRBJ2-2 NA
TGTGCCAGCAGCCAGTTTTTAGAGACCCAGTACTTC CASSQFLETQYF TRBV7-9 NA TRBJ2-5 NA
TGTGCCAGCAGCTTAGATAGGCATACGCAGTATTTT CASSLDRHTQYF TRBV11-2 NA TRBJ2-3 NA
TGCGCCAGCAGCTCAGCGGGACGGGGCATAAATGAGCAGTTCTTC CASSSAGRGINEQFF TRBV5-1 NA TRBJ2-1 TRBD2
TGTGCCAGCAGTTTCAGGAATAGCGGGAGTCTCTACGAGCAGTACTTC CASSFRNSGSLYEQYF TRBV6-2/TRBV6-3 NA TRBJ2-7 TRBD2
TGTGCCAGCAGCTCCCCTCAAGGGAAAGGGGGGACCCAGTACTTC CASSSPQGKGGTQYF TRBV11-2 NA TRBJ2-5 NA
TGTGCCAGCAGCGTAGCCCGCACCGGGGAGCTGTTTTTT CASSVARTGELFF TRBV9 NA TRBJ2-2 NA
TGTGCCAGCAGGCAGACTAGTCAGCAGTTCTTC CASRQTSQQFF TRBV6-2/TRBV6-3 NA TRBJ2-1 NA
TGTGCCAGCAGTCCGGTTGGACAGCTAGCCAAAAACATTCAGTACTTC CASSPVGQLAKNIQYF TRBV28 few TRBJ2-4 NA
TGTGCCAGCAGTCCGGGACCGCGTGGGAGAGATACGCAGTATTTT CASSPGPRGRDTQYF TRBV12-3/TRBV12-4 few TRBJ2-3 NA
TGTGCCAGCAGCAGCCGGGCGACGGAGACCCAGTACTTC CASSSRATETQYF TRBV7-2 few TRBJ2-5 NA
TGTGCCAGCAGCCGAAATGGGGGCAGCTCCTACGAGCAGTACTTC CASSRNGGSSYEQYF TRBV3-1 NA TRBJ2-7 NA
TGCGCCAGCAGCCAGGACCCACGTTGGAACACTGAAGCTTTCTTT CASSQDPRWNTEAFF TRBV4-3 few TRBJ1-1 NA
TGTGCCAGCAGACCCCGAACGTTAGCGGGAGGGTACAATGAGCAGTTCTTC CASRPRTLAGGYNEQFF TRBV28 many TRBJ2-1 TRBD2
TGCGCCAGCGCCTCGACAGCGTCCTCTGGAAACACCATATATTTT CASASTASSGNTIYF TRBV5-1 NA TRBJ1-3 NA
TGTGCCAGCAGTTTAGCCGGGTTTAACTACGAGCAGTACTTC CASSLAGFNYEQYF TRBV28 few TRBJ2-7 NA
TGTGCCAGTAGTTGGGGGGCGTCGGAAAAACTGTTTTTT CASSWGASEKLFF TRBV19 NA TRBJ1-4 NA
TGCAGTACTAGAGATGCAGGGGGGTCAGACAATGAGCAGTTCTTC CSTRDAGGSDNEQFF TRBV20-1 NA TRBJ2-1 NA
TGTGCCAGCTCTGATTCCAGGGGTCTGGAGGGAGAGACCCAGTACTTC CASSDSRGLEGETQYF TRBV28 many TRBJ2-5 NA
TGTGCCACCAGTAAAAGAACAGGGGGTTGGACAGATACGCAGTATTTT CATSKRTGGWTDTQYF TRBV24-1 NA TRBJ2-3 TRBD1
TGCAGCGTCACCGGGACTCCTAGCACAGATACGCAGTATTTT CSVTGTPSTDTQYF TRBV29-1 many TRBJ2-3 NA
TGTGCCAGCAGGCCCGACCAGGGTGGAACTGAAGCTTTCTTT CASRPDQGGTEAFF TRBV6-1 many TRBJ1-1 NA
TGTGCCACCAGCGCCCGTCGAGGGGAAGGTAAAGAGACCCAGTACTTC CATSARRGEGKETQYF TRBV15 NA TRBJ2-5 NA
TGTGCCAGCAGCTTCGGCGGGGGGCCGATCTTATATGGCTACACCTTC CASSFGGGPILYGYTF TRBV11-3 many TRBJ1-2 NA
TGCGCCAGCAGCCGGGACGGTAGAGATACGCAGTATTTT CASSRDGRDTQYF TRBV4-3 few TRBJ2-3 NA
TGTGCCAGCAGCCAAGCCAGGGCCCCTGAGCAGTTCTTC CASSQARAPEQFF TRBV3-1 NA TRBJ2-1 NA
TGTGCCAGCAGCCAGGGGCGGGGGCGGATTGAAGCTTTCTTT CASSQGRGRIEAFF TRBV7-9 few TRBJ1-1 NA
TGTGCCAGCAGTTGGGGCAGGGGCACCTACGAGCAGTACTTC CASSWGRGTYEQYF TRBV27 few TRBJ2-7 NA